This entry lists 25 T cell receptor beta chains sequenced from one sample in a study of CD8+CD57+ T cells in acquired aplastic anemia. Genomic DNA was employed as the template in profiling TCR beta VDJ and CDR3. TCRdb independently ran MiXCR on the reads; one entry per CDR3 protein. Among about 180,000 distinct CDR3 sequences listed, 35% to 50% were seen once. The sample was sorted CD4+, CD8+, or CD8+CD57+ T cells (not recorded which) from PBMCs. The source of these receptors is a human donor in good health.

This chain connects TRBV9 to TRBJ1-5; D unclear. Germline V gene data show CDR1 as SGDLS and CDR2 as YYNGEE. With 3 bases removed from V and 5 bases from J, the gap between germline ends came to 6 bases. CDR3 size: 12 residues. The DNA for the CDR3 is TGTGCCAGCAGCGATGGGGATCAGCCCCAGCATTTT. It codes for CASSDGDQPQHF.

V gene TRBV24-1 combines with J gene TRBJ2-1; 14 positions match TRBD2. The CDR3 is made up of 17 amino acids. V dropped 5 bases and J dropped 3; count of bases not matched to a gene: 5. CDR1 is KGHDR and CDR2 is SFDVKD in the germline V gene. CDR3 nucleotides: TGTGCCACCAGTGTTCCCGGGACTAGCGGGAGCTACAATGAGCAGTTCTTC. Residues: CATSVPGTSGSYNEQFF.

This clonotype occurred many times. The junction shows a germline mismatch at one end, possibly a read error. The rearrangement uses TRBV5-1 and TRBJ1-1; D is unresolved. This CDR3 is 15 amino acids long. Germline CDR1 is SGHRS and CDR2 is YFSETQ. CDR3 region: CASRLEELRSGEAFF. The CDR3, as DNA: TGCGCCAGCAGGTTGGAGGAGTTGCGGTCGGGCGAAGCTTTCTTT. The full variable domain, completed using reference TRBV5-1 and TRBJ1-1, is KAGVTQTPRYLIKTRGQQVTLSCSPISGHRSVSWYQQTPGQGLQFLFEYFSETQRNKGNFPGRFSGRQFSNSRSEMNVSTLELGDSALYLCASRLEELRSGEAFFGQGTRLTVV.

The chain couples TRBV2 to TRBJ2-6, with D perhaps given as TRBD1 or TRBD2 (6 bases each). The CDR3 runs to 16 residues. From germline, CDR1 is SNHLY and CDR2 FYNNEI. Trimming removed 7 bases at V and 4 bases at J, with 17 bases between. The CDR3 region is CASILRGVRGANVLTF. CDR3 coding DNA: TGTGCCAGCATCCTGAGGGGGGTTAGAGGGGCCAACGTCCTGACTTTC. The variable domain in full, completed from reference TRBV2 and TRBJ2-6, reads EPEVTQTPSHQVTQMGQEVILRCVPISNHLYFYWYRQILGQKVEFLVSFYNNEISEKSEIFDDQFSVERPDGSNFTLKIRSTKLEDSAMYFCASILRGVRGANVLTFGAGSRLTVL.

The CDR3 sequence is CASREQGSTDTQYF. CDR3 nucleotide sequence: TGTGCCAGCAGGGAACAGGGTAGCACAGATACGCAGTATTTT. The chain joins TRBV2 to TRBJ2-3, with a possible D match to TRBD1 (6 bases). Trimming took 6 bases from V and 0 from J, leaving 10 bases between them. This CDR3 has 14 amino acids. CDR1 and CDR2 from the germline V gene are SNHLY and FYNNEI.

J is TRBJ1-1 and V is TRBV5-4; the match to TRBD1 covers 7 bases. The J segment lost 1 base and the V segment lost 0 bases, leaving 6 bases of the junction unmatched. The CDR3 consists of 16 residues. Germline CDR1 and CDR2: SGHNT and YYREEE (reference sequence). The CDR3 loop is CASSLVQGRRNTEAFF. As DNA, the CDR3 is TGTGCCAGCAGCTTGGTACAGGGGAGGCGGAACACTGAAGCTTTCTTT.

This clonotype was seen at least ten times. CDR3 in amino acids: CASSIASGDANEQYF. The CDR3 region has the DNA TGTGCCAGTAGTATAGCTTCAGGGGATGCGAACGAGCAGTACTTC. The chain uses TRBV19 and TRBJ2-7; D is possibly TRBD1 (6 bases). Trimming stripped 1 base from V and 5 bases from J, with 15 bases between. The germline CDR1 and CDR2 sequences are LNHDA and SQIVND (reference sequence). This CDR3 region has 15 residues.

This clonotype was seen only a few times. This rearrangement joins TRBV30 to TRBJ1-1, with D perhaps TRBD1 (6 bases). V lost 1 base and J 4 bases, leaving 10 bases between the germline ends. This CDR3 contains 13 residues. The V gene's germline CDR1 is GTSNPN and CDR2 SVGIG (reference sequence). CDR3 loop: CAWSETGTTEAFF. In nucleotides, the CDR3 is TGTGCCTGGAGTGAAACAGGGACCACTGAAGCTTTCTTT.

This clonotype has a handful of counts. The CDR3 bases are TGTGCCAGCAAGGAGGCTAGCGGGAACACCGGGGAGCTGTTTTTT. The encoded protein is CASKEASGNTGELFF. The chain couples TRBV2 to TRBJ2-2; 7 bases line up with TRBD2. The V and J ends lost 7 bases and 1 base, in that order; junction bases with no gene match: 6. The CDR3 loop spans 15 amino acids. In germline, CDR1 is SNHLY, CDR2 FYNNEI. Drawing the rest from reference TRBV2 and TRBJ2-2, the complete variable domain is EPEVTQTPSHQVTQMGQEVILRCVPISNHLYFYWYRQILGQKVEFLVSFYNNEISEKSEIFDDQFSVERPDGSNFTLKIRSTKLEDSAMYFCASKEASGNTGELFFGEGSRLTVL.

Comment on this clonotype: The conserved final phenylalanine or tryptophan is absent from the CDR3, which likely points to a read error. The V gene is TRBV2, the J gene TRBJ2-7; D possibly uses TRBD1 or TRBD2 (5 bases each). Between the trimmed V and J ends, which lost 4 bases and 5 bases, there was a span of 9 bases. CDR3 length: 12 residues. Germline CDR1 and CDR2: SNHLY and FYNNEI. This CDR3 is CASSVRGHEQYL. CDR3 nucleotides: TGTGCCAGCAGTGTGAGGGGCCACGAGCAGTACCTC.

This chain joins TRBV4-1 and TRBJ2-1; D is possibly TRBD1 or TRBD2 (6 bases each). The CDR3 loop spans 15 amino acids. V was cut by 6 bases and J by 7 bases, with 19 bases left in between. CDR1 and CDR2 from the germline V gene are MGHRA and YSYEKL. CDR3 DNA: TGCGCCAGCAGTTCATATCGGGGGCAAGGAAATGAGCAGTTCTTC. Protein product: CASSSYRGQGNEQFF.

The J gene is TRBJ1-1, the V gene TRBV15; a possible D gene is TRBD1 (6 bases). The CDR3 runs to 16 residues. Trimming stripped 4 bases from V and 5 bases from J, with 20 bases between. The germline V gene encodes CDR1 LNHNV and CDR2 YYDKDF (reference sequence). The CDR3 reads CATSMGIGQGKTEAFF. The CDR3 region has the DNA TGTGCCACCAGCATGGGAATAGGGCAGGGGAAAACTGAAGCTTTCTTT.

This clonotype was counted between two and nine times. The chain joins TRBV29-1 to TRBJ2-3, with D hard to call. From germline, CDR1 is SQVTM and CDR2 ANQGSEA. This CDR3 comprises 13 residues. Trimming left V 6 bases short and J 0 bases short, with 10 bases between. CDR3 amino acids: CSVDSLSTDTQYF. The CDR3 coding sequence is TGCAGCGTAGACTCGCTTAGCACAGATACGCAGTATTTT.

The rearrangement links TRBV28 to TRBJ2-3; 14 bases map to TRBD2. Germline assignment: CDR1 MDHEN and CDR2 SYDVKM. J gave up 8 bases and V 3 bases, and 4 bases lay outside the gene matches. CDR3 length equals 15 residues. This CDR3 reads CASSLGLAGVVTQYF. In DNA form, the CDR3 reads TGTGCCAGCAGTTTGGGACTAGCGGGAGTAGTTACGCAGTATTTT.

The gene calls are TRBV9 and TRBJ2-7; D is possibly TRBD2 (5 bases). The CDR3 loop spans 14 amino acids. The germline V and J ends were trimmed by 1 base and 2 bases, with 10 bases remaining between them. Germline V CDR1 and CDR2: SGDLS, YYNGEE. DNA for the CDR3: TGTGCCAGCAGCGTACAGGACTGGACCTACGAGCAGTACTTC. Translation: CASSVQDWTYEQYF.

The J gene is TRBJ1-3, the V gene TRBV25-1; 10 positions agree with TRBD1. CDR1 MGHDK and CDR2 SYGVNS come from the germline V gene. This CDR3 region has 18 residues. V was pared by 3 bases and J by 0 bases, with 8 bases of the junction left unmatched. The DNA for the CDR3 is TGTGCCAGCAGTGAGTTACCGGGACAGGGGAACTCTGGAAACACCATATATTTT. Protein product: CASSELPGQGNSGNTIYF.

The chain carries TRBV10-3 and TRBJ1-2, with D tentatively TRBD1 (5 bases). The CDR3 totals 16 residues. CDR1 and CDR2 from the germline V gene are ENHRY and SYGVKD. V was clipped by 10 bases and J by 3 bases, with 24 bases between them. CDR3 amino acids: CATRQTKYEQYYGYTF. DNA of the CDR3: TGTGCCACACGACAGACAAAATACGAGCAGTACTATGGCTACACCTTC.

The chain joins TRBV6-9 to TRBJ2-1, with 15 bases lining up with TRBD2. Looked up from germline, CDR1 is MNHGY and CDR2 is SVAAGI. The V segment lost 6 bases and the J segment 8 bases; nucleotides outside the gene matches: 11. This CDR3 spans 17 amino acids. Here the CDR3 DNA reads TGTGCCAGCAGCGGCGGACTAGCGGGGGGGGGAATATATGAGCAGTTCTTC. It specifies CASSGGLAGGGIYEQFF.

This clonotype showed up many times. CDR3 protein: CASSLSRGGSEKLFF. The CDR3 coding sequence is TGTGCCAGCAGCTTATCCCGGGGAGGATCTGAAAAACTGTTTTTT. The chain recombines TRBV7-9 with TRBJ1-4; D is ambiguous. The CDR3 is 15 residues long. CDR1 and CDR2 from the germline V gene are SEHNR and FQNEAQ (reference sequence). Trimming left V 2 bases short and J 7 bases short, with 14 bases between.

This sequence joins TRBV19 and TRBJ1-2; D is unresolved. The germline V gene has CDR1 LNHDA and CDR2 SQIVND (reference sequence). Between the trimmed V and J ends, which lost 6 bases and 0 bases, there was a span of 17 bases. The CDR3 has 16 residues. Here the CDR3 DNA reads TGTGCCAGTAGGCTTGATGGGGTTACCTCTAACTATGGCTACACCTTC. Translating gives CASRLDGVTSNYGYTF. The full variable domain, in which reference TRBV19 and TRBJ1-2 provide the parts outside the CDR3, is DGGITQSPKYLFRKEGQNVTLSCEQNLNHDAMYWYRQDPGQGLRLIYYSQIVNDFQKGDIAEGYSVSREKKESFPLTVTSAQKNPTAFYLCASRLDGVTSNYGYTFGSGTRLTVV.

The CDR3 DNA reads as TGTGCCAGCAGCCGCCGGGACAGGGAAACGTACGAGCAGTACTTC. Amino acid sequence: CASSRRDRETYEQYF. This sequence joins TRBV14 and TRBJ2-7, with 9 bases identical to TRBD1. V lost 4 bases, J lost 4 bases, and 8 bases stayed unmatched. This CDR3 contains 15 residues. Germline assignment: CDR1 SGHDN and CDR2 FVKESK.

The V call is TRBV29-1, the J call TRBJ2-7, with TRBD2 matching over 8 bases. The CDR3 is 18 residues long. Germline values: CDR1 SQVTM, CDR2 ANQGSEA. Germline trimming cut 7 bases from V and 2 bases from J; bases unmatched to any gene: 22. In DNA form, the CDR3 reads TGCAGCGCTGCCGCCGGACGAGGGGAAGCGGGGGACGCCTACGAGCAGTACTTC. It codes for CSAAAGRGEAGDAYEQYF.

The CDR3: CATSDPLTGANEQFF. The CDR3 region has the DNA TGTGCCACCAGTGACCCCTTAACAGGAGCGAATGAGCAGTTCTTC. J is TRBJ2-1 and V is TRBV24-1; a weak D match, TRBD1 (5 bases). Deletions cut 4 bases from V and 7 bases from J, with 16 bases between. The CDR3 consists of 15 residues. Germline values: CDR1 KGHDR, CDR2 SFDVKD.

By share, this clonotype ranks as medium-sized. The CDR3 DNA follows: TGTGCCAGCAGCGATCGGGTGCTCCACTTT. It is translated as CASSDRVLHF. This chain connects TRBV7-9 to TRBJ1-6; D not certain. This CDR3 is 10 amino acids long. Trimming shortened V by 5 bases and J by 16 bases, and 9 bases separated the two germline ends. Germline V gene lookup returns CDR1 SEHNR and CDR2 FQNEAQ (reference sequence).

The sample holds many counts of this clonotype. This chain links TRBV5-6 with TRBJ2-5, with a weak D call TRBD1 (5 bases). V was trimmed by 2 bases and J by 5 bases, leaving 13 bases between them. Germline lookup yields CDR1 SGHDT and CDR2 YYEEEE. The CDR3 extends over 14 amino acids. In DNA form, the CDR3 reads TGTGCCAGCAGCTTTAGGACCAGGGTGGAGACCCAGTACTTC. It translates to CASSFRTRVETQYF.